The TCR beta chain under discussion was sequenced for a study of T cell responses to AZD1222 COVID-19 vaccine. Overall study results and limits: In the spike-specific TCR repertoire, nearly half reportedly target unmutated variant regions. It was only after the peak T cell response that any repertoires were sampled.

Trimming removed 0 bases from V and 5 bases from J, with 11 bases in between. The CDR3 is 14 amino acids. CDR1 is SGDLS and CDR2 is YYNGEE in the germline V gene. TCRdb keeps only in-frame clones here, not all; method: immunoSEQ multiplex PCR. The repertoire holds about 93,000 clones, with roughly nine tenths as singletons. A note on this clone: The antigen is undetermined.

The receptor was derived from an adult in good health. Sequenced material: peripheral blood, taken on day 0 of MenACWY control vaccination. J is TRBJ1-2 and V is TRBV9; the D is unclear. The CDR3 DNA follows: TGTGCCAGCAGCGTAGGGGGAAGTAATTATGGCTACACCTTC. Its protein is CASSVGGSNYGYTF.